Each of the 18 T cell receptor beta chains below was sequenced from the same sample in a study of PD-L1 blockade in urothelial cancer (dated by TCRdb to about 2017). Library method: the immunoSEQ multiplex PCR assay. Here the immuneACCESS table is served through TCRdb, limited to in-frame sequences with V and J called. Missing clones are a known gap in these copies; in checked studies unresolved V genes cover under half, and the rest lacks a known reason. Present in this sample are over 100,000 clones, roughly 90% of which were seen just once. The ten largest clones add up to around 4% of the sample. This sample's time point label indicates: peripheral blood 6 weeks after treatment start. The sequenced sample was PBMCs, obtained around atezolizumab (anti-PD-L1) treatment. These receptor sequences come from a man in his sixties with urothelial cancer.

The V and J genes are TRBV9 and TRBJ1-1; unclear D gene. The ends were cut back, 4 bases at V and 3 bases at J, with 4 bases in the middle. CDR3 length: 11 amino acids. The germline V gene encodes CDR1 SGDLS and CDR2 YYNGEE. The CDR3 here is CASSPHTEAFF. The CDR3 region has the DNA TGTGCCAGCAGCCCTCACACTGAAGCTTTCTTT.

This chain links TRBV4-3 with TRBJ2-5; weak D call: TRBD2 (6 bases). Trimming removed 0 bases from V and 7 bases from J, with 9 bases in between. Germline values: CDR1 LGHNA, CDR2 YSLEER. This CDR3 has 13 amino acids. The CDR3 region is CASSQDRSGTQYF. The CDR3 bases are TGCGCCAGCAGCCAAGATCGTAGCGGGACCCAGTACTTC.

The chain has TRBV5-1 and TRBJ2-3, with 13 bases aligning to TRBD2. The CDR3 contains 15 residues. CDR1 is SGHRS and CDR2 is YFSETQ in the germline V gene. J lost 6 bases, V lost 3 bases, and 4 bases had no gene match. The CDR3 region has the DNA TGCGCCAGCAGCTCGACTAGCGGGAGGTGGGATACGCAGTATTTT. Amino acid sequence: CASSSTSGRWDTQYF.

The V gene is TRBV30, the J gene TRBJ1-2, with 8 positions matching TRBD1. V lost 5 bases and J lost 7; bases outside the gene matches: 15. The CDR3 is 15 residues long. Germline assignment: CDR1 GTSNPN and CDR2 SVGIG (reference sequence). The chain's CDR3 is CAWEPTGVVSAGYTF. The CDR3 DNA is TGTGCCTGGGAACCGACAGGGGTTGTAAGTGCTGGCTACACCTTC. Full variable domain (remainder filled in from reference TRBV30 and TRBJ1-2): SQTIHQWPATLVQPVGSPLSLECTVEGTSNPNLYWYRQAAGRGLQLLFYSVGIGQISSEVPQNLSASRPQDRQFILSSKKLLLSDSGFYLCAWEPTGVVSAGYTFGSGTRLTVV.

The rearrangement uses TRBV5-1 and TRBJ1-6; 11 bases fit TRBD1. Germline lookup yields CDR1 SGHRS and CDR2 YFSETQ. There are 20 residues in the CDR3. V was clipped by 4 bases and J by 9 bases; unmatched bases: 21. CDR3 bases: TGCGCCAGCAGCCTAAACCCTTGGACAGGGGGCAGAGGAGGGGGTTCACCCCTCCACTTT. Translation: CASSLNPWTGGRGGGSPLHF. The variable domain in full, with the rest retrieved from reference TRBV5-1 and TRBJ1-6, is KAGVTQTPRYLIKTRGQQVTLSCSPISGHRSVSWYQQTPGQGLQFLFEYFSETQRNKGNFPGRFSGRQFSNSRSEMNVSTLELGDSALYLCASSLNPWTGGRGGGSPLHFGNGTRLTVT.

The V and J genes are TRBV15 and TRBJ2-5, with TRBD1 identical over 7 bases. Germline CDR1 is LNHNV and CDR2 is YYDKDF (reference sequence). V lost 8 bases and J lost 5; bases outside the gene matches: 17. The CDR3 covers 16 residues. The CDR3 sequence: CATGIRTTGWIETQYF. Here the CDR3 DNA reads TGTGCCACCGGGATACGTACGACAGGGTGGATCGAGACCCAGTACTTC.

V usage is TRBV6-1 and J usage is TRBJ2-3; 9 nucleotides align to TRBD1. Germline CDR1 and CDR2: MNHNS and SASEGT. Germline trimming cut 6 bases from V and 4 bases from J; bases unmatched to any gene: 5. The CDR3 covers 14 residues. The chain's CDR3 is CASSPGQGADTQYF. The DNA of the CDR3 is TGTGCCAGCAGCCCGGGACAGGGTGCAGATACGCAGTATTTT.

The rearrangement uses TRBV7-8 and TRBJ2-7, with 10 bases matching TRBD2. The V and J ends lost 2 bases and 7 bases, in that order; junction bases with no gene match: 17. CDR1 is SGHVS and CDR2 is FQNEAQ in the germline V gene. This CDR3 comprises 18 residues. This CDR3 reads CASSLPRRGLADFREQYF. The CDR3 coding sequence is TGTGCCAGCAGCTTACCGCGTAGAGGACTAGCGGATTTTAGGGAGCAGTACTTC.

This chain connects TRBV7-9 to TRBJ2-7; weak D call: TRBD1 (5 bases). CDR3 length equals 14 residues. V lost 6 bases and J 3 bases, leaving 15 bases between the germline ends. The germline V gene has CDR1 SEHNR and CDR2 FQNEAQ (reference sequence). DNA of the CDR3: TGTGCCAGCAGGCCAATTGACAGATACTACGAGCAGTACTTC. It is translated as CASRPIDRYYEQYF.

The chain recombines TRBV29-1 with TRBJ1-1, with D unresolved. The V and J ends lost 6 bases and 1 base respectively, with 9 bases between them. In germline, CDR1 is SQVTM, CDR2 ANQGSEA. The CDR3 has 12 residues. CDR3 sequence reads: CSVTTANTEAFF. CDR3 bases: TGCAGCGTAACCACTGCGAACACTGAAGCTTTCTTT.

The rearrangement links TRBV4-3 to TRBJ2-1, with 8 bases identical to TRBD1. V lost 4 bases and J lost 4; bases outside the gene matches: 6. There are 15 residues in the CDR3. The germline gives CDR1 LGHNA, CDR2 YSLEER. The CDR3 protein is CASSPSGQGYNEQFF. The CDR3 coding sequence is TGCGCCAGCAGCCCGTCAGGACAGGGATACAATGAGCAGTTCTTC.

The V and J genes are TRBV6-6 and TRBJ2-2, with 14 bases fitting TRBD2. V trimming: 6 bases; J trimming: 4 bases; junction bases outside the gene matches: 4. CDR3 length: 16 amino acids. Per germline, CDR1 MNHNY and CDR2 SVGAGI (reference sequence). The CDR3 sequence is CASSLGLAGATGELFF. The CDR3, as DNA: TGTGCCAGCAGCTTGGGACTAGCGGGGGCCACCGGGGAGCTGTTTTTT.

The chain joins TRBV27 to TRBJ1-1; tentatively, D is TRBD1 (6 bases). Germline assignment: CDR1 MNHEY and CDR2 SMNVEV (reference sequence). The CDR3 contains 14 residues. V lost 6 bases and J lost 4, with 15 bases in between. CDR3 loop: CASRKQGEFTEAFF. In DNA form, the CDR3 reads TGTGCCAGCAGGAAACAGGGTGAGTTCACTGAAGCTTTCTTT.

V is TRBV5-6 and J is TRBJ1-5; D is unclear. Germline V CDR1 and CDR2: SGHDT, YYEEEE. V was shortened by 1 base and J by 0 bases, with 2 bases between the two germline ends. This CDR3 comprises 13 residues. In DNA form, the CDR3 reads TGTGCCAGCAGCTTGTATAGCAATCAGCCCCAGCATTTT. Translated, it gives CASSLYSNQPQHF.

V and J are TRBV9 and TRBJ2-5; perhaps TRBD1 as D (6 bases). This CDR3 region has 16 residues. Trimming pared 2 bases from V and 5 bases from J, leaving 19 bases between. Germline CDR1 is SGDLS and CDR2 is YYNGEE. The chain's CDR3 is CASSVSGGGALETQYF. CDR3 nucleotides: TGTGCCAGCAGCGTTTCTGGTGGGGGCGCATTGGAGACCCAGTACTTC.

The J gene is TRBJ1-1, the V gene TRBV9; the D gene is possibly TRBD1 (6 bases). Germline V lookup: CDR1 SGDLS, CDR2 YYNGEE. V gave up 3 bases and J gave up 1 base, with 13 bases separating them. This CDR3 has 15 amino acids. The DNA of the CDR3 is TGTGCCAGCAGCGCCCACAGGGTAAGGAACACTGAAGCTTTCTTT. Protein: CASSAHRVRNTEAFF.

The V gene is TRBV21-1, the J gene TRBJ2-6; no check of the table's D call, TRBD1, against the DNA was made. TRBV21-1 is classified as a pseudogene. The CDR3 is made up of 15 amino acids. CDR3 sequence: CASSKFGTVANVLTF. Written as DNA, the CDR3 is TGTGCCAGCAGCAAATTTGGGACAGTAGCCAACGTCCTGACTTTC.

The chain employs TRBV6-4 and TRBJ2-5, with TRBD1 matching 8 bases. The ends lost 2 bases at V and 4 bases at J; junction bases unmatched: 12. Germline values: CDR1 MRHNA, CDR2 SNTAGT. The CDR3 contains 17 residues. CDR3 DNA sequence: TGTGCCAGCAGTGACGCTGACCTAATTCAGGGGGCAGAGACCCAGTACTTC. Amino acid sequence: CASSDADLIQGAETQYF.